Below are 32 T cell receptor beta chains sequenced from a single sample in a study of T-cell memory formation after mild COVID-19. MiXCR was run by TCRdb on the 5' RACE reads, yielding one entry per CDR3 protein. This table has over 70,000 distinct CDR3 sequences, over 12% appearing once. The sequenced sample consisted of PBMCs or a T cell subset sorted from them (not recorded which). The receptor set was obtained from a man aged 18 to 30 who had mild COVID-19 (a few samples of this study predate the infection). Cell type and time point are not known.

The V gene is TRBV7-2, the J gene TRBJ2-1; no clear D. V was pared by 5 bases and J by 0 bases, with 11 bases between. The CDR3 totals 15 residues. CDR1 and CDR2 from the germline V gene are SGHTA and FQGNSA. For the CDR3, the DNA is TGTGCCAGCAGCACGTATTGGGGCTCCTACAATGAGCAGTTCTTC. Amino acid sequence: CASSTYWGSYNEQFF.

This clonotype was detected many times. The chain joins TRBV4-3 to TRBJ2-3; 7 nucleotides agree with TRBD2. CDR3 length equals 16 residues. From germline, CDR1 is LGHNA and CDR2 YSLEER. The V and J ends lost 1 base and 6 bases, in that order; junction bases with no gene match: 10. Here the CDR3 reads CASSQVQRGNQDTQYF. Here the CDR3 DNA reads TGCGCCAGCAGCCAAGTTCAGCGGGGTAATCAGGATACGCAGTATTTT.

This clonotype was counted between two and nine times. The V gene is TRBV2, the J gene TRBJ1-6; D is unresolved. Germline loops: CDR1 SNHLY, CDR2 FYNNEI. The CDR3 is 14 amino acids. V lost 6 bases and J 4 bases, leaving 10 bases between the germline ends. The CDR3 DNA follows: TGTGCCAGCAGCGTAGACGGTTATAATTCACCCCTCCACTTT. It yields the protein CASSVDGYNSPLHF.

The V and J genes are TRBV14 and TRBJ1-5, with D maybe TRBD1 (6 bases). V was trimmed by 4 bases and J by 3 bases, leaving 10 bases between them. Germline loops: CDR1 SGHDN, CDR2 FVKESK. This CDR3 is 14 amino acids long. This chain's CDR3 is CASSPQGTNQPQHF. CDR3 sequence (DNA): TGTGCCAGCAGCCCCCAGGGGACCAATCAGCCCCAGCATTTT.

The chain combines TRBV4-3 with TRBJ2-3; D is possibly TRBD1 or TRBD2 (5 bases each). Germline CDR1 LGHNA, CDR2 YSLEER. There are 17 residues in the CDR3. V lost 1 base, J lost 4 bases, and 18 bases lay in between. CDR3 sequence: CASSQGAGTSGADTQYF. The CDR3, as DNA: TGCGCCAGCAGCCAAGGGGCCGGGACCTCGGGCGCAGATACGCAGTATTTT.

The V and J genes are TRBV3-1 and TRBJ2-3; the match to TRBD2 covers 12 bases. The CDR3 has 18 residues. Germline CDR1 and CDR2: LGHDT and YNNKEL (reference sequence). V gave up 1 base and J gave up 0 bases; unmatched junction bases: 5. CDR3 protein: CASSQGLAGVTSTDTQYF. The CDR3 DNA is TGTGCCAGCAGCCAAGGACTAGCGGGGGTTACTAGCACAGATACGCAGTATTTT.

This clonotype was observed a handful of times. The chain couples TRBV7-3 to TRBJ2-3, with TRBD2 matching 7 bases. The V segment lost 2 bases and the J segment 2 bases; nucleotides outside the gene matches: 4. The germline CDR1 and CDR2 sequences are SGHTA and FQGTGA. This CDR3 has 15 residues. As DNA, the CDR3 is TGTGCCAGCAGCTTAGGGGACTACCCCACAGATACGCAGTATTTT. It encodes CASSLGDYPTDTQYF.

This sequence joins TRBV18 and TRBJ2-7; a possible D gene is TRBD1 (6 bases). V lost 3 bases, J lost 7 bases, and 13 bases lay in between. The germline CDR1 and CDR2 sequences are KGHSH and LQKENI. This CDR3 spans 13 amino acids. The CDR3 DNA sequence: TGTGCCAGCTCACCCTCAGGGGTCGTGGAGCAGTACTTC. It codes for CASSPSGVVEQYF.

V usage is TRBV4-3 and J usage is TRBJ1-5; D gene unclear. V lost 1 base and J lost 4, with 14 bases in between. Germline-derived CDR1 and CDR2 are LGHNA and YSLEER. This CDR3 is built from 16 residues. The CDR3 protein is CASSQVADPTNQPQHF. The CDR3 bases are TGCGCCAGCAGCCAAGTGGCGGATCCGACGAATCAGCCCCAGCATTTT.

This clonotype was found a few times. One end of the junction does not line up with germline, which may come from a read error. The genes are TRBV4-1 and TRBJ2-5; 7 nucleotides line up with TRBD1. The length of the CDR3 is 14 residues. CDR1 and CDR2 from the germline V gene are MGHRA and YSYEKL. The CDR3 here is CASSQGAGGETHYF. The CDR3, as DNA: TGCGCCAGCAGCCAAGGCGCAGGGGGAGAGACCCATTACTTC.

This clonotype was observed a few times. The chain uses TRBV29-1 and TRBJ2-2, with D perhaps matching TRBD2 (6 bases). This CDR3 spans 14 amino acids. V gave up 7 bases and J gave up 0 bases, with 12 bases separating them. Germline V gene sequence: CDR1 SQVTM, CDR2 ANQGSEA. CDR3 coding DNA: TGCAGCGCTCCTGGGGACTCGAACACCGGGGAGCTGTTTTTT. This gives the protein CSAPGDSNTGELFF.

This chain links TRBV15 with TRBJ2-7; a weak D match, TRBD1 (6 bases). Germline V gives CDR1 LNHNV, CDR2 YYDKDF (reference sequence). There are 13 residues in the CDR3. The ends were cut back, 4 bases at V and 4 bases at J, with 11 bases in the middle. The CDR3 region has the DNA TGTGCCACCAGCACCAGGGGCGGGTACGAGCAGTACTTC. As protein: CATSTRGGYEQYF.

The sample holds a few counts of this clonotype. The genes are TRBV20-1 and TRBJ2-2; 7 nucleotides match TRBD1. This CDR3 has 16 residues. Germline CDR1 reads DFQATT; CDR2 reads SNEGSKA (reference sequence). J lost 4 bases, V lost 0 bases, and 8 bases had no gene match. Here the CDR3 reads CSARDLRQGFTGELFF. CDR3 nucleotides: TGCAGTGCTAGAGATCTTCGACAGGGATTCACCGGGGAGCTGTTTTTT.

In its sample, this clonotype was seen many times. J is TRBJ2-1 and V is TRBV4-2; D is undetermined. Trimming pared 4 bases from V and 0 bases from J, leaving 10 bases between. CDR1 is LGHNA, CDR2 YNFKEQ, per germline. CDR3 length: 15 residues. CDR3 loop: CASSPWNGSYNEQFF. The CDR3 DNA sequence: TGTGCCAGCAGCCCCTGGAATGGCTCCTACAATGAGCAGTTCTTC.

This chain links TRBV4-3 with TRBJ2-7, with TRBD1 matching 9 bases. The germline V gene encodes CDR1 LGHNA and CDR2 YSLEER. This CDR3 is built from 14 residues. Trimming took 3 bases from V and 2 from J; bases not matched to a gene: 2. CDR3 DNA: TGCGCCAGCAGCCATGGGACAGGGACCTACGAGCAGTACTTC. Translating gives CASSHGTGTYEQYF.

The chain combines TRBV11-2 with TRBJ2-7, with a weak D call TRBD1 (7 bases). Trimming took 0 bases from V and 6 from J, leaving 12 bases between them. The germline V gene has CDR1 SGHAT and CDR2 FQNNGV. The CDR3 length is 14 residues. This CDR3 reads CASSLDPGGFEQYV. DNA of the CDR3: TGTGCCAGCAGCTTAGATCCAGGGGGGTTCGAGCAGTACGTC.

This clonotype occurred a few times. The chain links TRBV6-1 to TRBJ1-1; no reliable D call. Looked up from germline, CDR1 is MNHNS and CDR2 is SASEGT. This CDR3 is built from 13 residues. Trimming took off 8 bases at V and 5 bases at J, with 15 bases between the two ends. The CDR3, as DNA: TGTGCCAGCCGGGGTGGAGGTGGGACTGAAGCTTTCTTT. Its protein is CASRGGGGTEAFF.

This chain links TRBV20-1 with TRBJ1-6; no clear D. V shed 3 bases and J shed 10 bases, with 10 bases lying between them. CDR1 and CDR2 (germline): DFQATT, SNEGSKA (reference sequence). The CDR3 is 12 residues long. As DNA, the CDR3 is TGCAGTGCTAGCGAGGGCCCCTCACCCCTCCACTTT. This encodes CSASEGPSPLHF.

At least ten counts were recorded for this clonotype. The CDR3 DNA follows: TGTGCCAGTAGTATGGTAGGGGATCCCAATACGAATGAGCAGTTCTTC. Protein product: CASSMVGDPNTNEQFF. The chain recombines TRBV19 with TRBJ2-1; D possibly corresponds to TRBD1 (5 bases). The germline V gene encodes CDR1 LNHDA and CDR2 SQIVND (reference sequence). The CDR3 runs 16 residues. With 3 bases removed from V and 7 bases from J, the gap between germline ends came to 19 bases.

This clonotype was seen only a few times. The chain is built from TRBV12-3 or TRBV12-4 and TRBJ2-1, with 11 bases identical to TRBD2. After removal of 7 bases from V and 7 bases from J, the junction contained 9 bases not matched to a gene. The CDR3 spans 15 residues. This CDR3 is CASIISGGAINEQFF. In DNA, the CDR3 is TGTGCCAGCATTATTAGCGGGGGGGCGATAAATGAGCAGTTCTTC.

The chain links TRBV5-1 to TRBJ2-7; the D gene could be TRBD1 or TRBD2 (5 bases each). Germline V lookup: CDR1 SGHRS, CDR2 YFSETQ. V was shortened by 0 bases and J by 3 bases, with 10 bases between the two germline ends. The CDR3 contains 14 residues. CDR3 region: CASSLAGPSYEQYF. The CDR3, as DNA: TGCGCCAGCAGCTTGGCGGGGCCCAGCTACGAGCAGTACTTC. The whole variable domain, filled in from reference TRBV5-1 and TRBJ2-7, reads KAGVTQTPRYLIKTRGQQVTLSCSPISGHRSVSWYQQTPGQGLQFLFEYFSETQRNKGNFPGRFSGRQFSNSRSEMNVSTLELGDSALYLCASSLAGPSYEQYFGPGTRLTVT.

The sample holds many counts of this clonotype. The chain has TRBV5-1 and TRBJ2-1; maybe TRBD1 (5 bases). This CDR3 has 12 amino acids. Trimming removed 6 bases from V and 8 bases from J, with 12 bases in between. CDR1 is SGHRS, CDR2 YFSETQ, per germline. The chain's CDR3 is CASTGKVDEQFF. CDR3 DNA sequence: TGCGCCAGCACAGGGAAGGTGGATGAGCAGTTCTTC.

In this sample, this clonotype turned up a few times. The chain recombines TRBV7-6 with TRBJ2-1; 9 bases match TRBD1. Germline V gene lookup returns CDR1 SGHVS and CDR2 FNYEAQ. V was pared by 3 bases and J by 2 bases, with 5 bases of the junction left unmatched. The CDR3 has 16 residues. CDR3 protein: CASSLGQGNAYNEQFF. As DNA, the CDR3 is TGTGCCAGCAGCTTGGGACAGGGAAATGCCTACAATGAGCAGTTCTTC.

In this sample, this clonotype turned up many times. As DNA, the CDR3 is TGTGCCAGCTTGGGACAGGGAACAGATACGCAGTATTTT. Translating it yields CASLGQGTDTQYF. The chain links TRBV27 to TRBJ2-3; TRBD1 matches 9 bases. V shed 8 bases, J shed 3 bases, and the junction held 3 bases outside the gene matches. Per germline, CDR1 MNHEY and CDR2 SMNVEV (reference sequence). The CDR3 spans 13 residues.

The table lists this clonotype with a few counts. The rearrangement links TRBV29-1 to TRBJ2-7; D not resolved. V was pared by 4 bases and J by 1 base, with 11 bases between. Germline V gives CDR1 SQVTM, CDR2 ANQGSEA. The CDR3 is made up of 13 amino acids. CDR3 in DNA: TGCAGCGTTGTCCCCCCAGGTTCCTACGAGCAGTACGTC. This codes for CSVVPPGSYEQYV.

This clonotype was counted between two and nine times. The chain uses TRBV6-5 and TRBJ2-1; a weak D match, TRBD1 (7 bases). V lost 8 bases, J lost 10 bases, and 21 bases lay in between. The CDR3 extends over 14 amino acids. Germline V lookup: CDR1 MNHEY, CDR2 SVGAGI. DNA for the CDR3: TGTGCCAGCCTCGCCCCAGCAGGGGGGCGGGAGCAGTTCTTC. This gives the protein CASLAPAGGREQFF.

This clonotype was counted only a few times. The chain links TRBV6-5 to TRBJ1-5; possible D gene TRBD1, 6 bases. Germline-derived CDR1 and CDR2 are MNHEY and SVGAGI. Trimming shortened V by 6 bases and J by 7 bases, and 16 bases separated the two germline ends. The CDR3 loop spans 14 amino acids. The CDR3, as DNA: TGTGCCAGCAGAACCACAGGGTCGGGGCAGCCCCAGCATTTT. Translated, it gives CASRTTGSGQPQHF.

The chain links TRBV11-2 to TRBJ2-5, with a tentative D call TRBD2 (6 bases). In germline, CDR1 is SGHAT, CDR2 FQNNGV. This CDR3 has 17 residues. V lost 6 bases to trimming and J lost 8 bases, with 28 bases between them. CDR3 coding DNA: TGTGCCAGCAGTGAGCGGGCTAGTGGGGTGAGGCGGGATACCCAGTACTTC. It yields the protein CASSERASGVRRDTQYF.

This clonotype was recorded a few times. The chain employs TRBV2 and TRBJ1-5; 7 bases are shared with TRBD1. Losses at the gene ends were 4 bases for V and 0 bases for J; bases not matched to a gene: 3. Germline V lookup: CDR1 SNHLY, CDR2 FYNNEI. The CDR3 runs 15 residues. The CDR3 bases are TGTGCCAGCAGTGTGGGACAGTATAGCAATCAGCCCCAGCATTTT. As protein: CASSVGQYSNQPQHF.

This clonotype was counted only a few times. V is TRBV4-3 and J is TRBJ2-7; weak D call: TRBD1 (5 bases). CDR3 size: 15 residues. V was shortened by 0 bases and J by 0 bases, with 9 bases between the two germline ends. Germline V gene data show CDR1 as LGHNA and CDR2 as YSLEER. The CDR3 is CASSQEWGSSYEQYF. CDR3 in DNA: TGCGCCAGCAGCCAAGAATGGGGCAGCTCCTACGAGCAGTACTTC.

This clonotype has just a few counts. This rearrangement joins TRBV4-2 to TRBJ2-7; 15 bases are shared with TRBD2. This CDR3 has 16 residues. V lost 2 bases to trimming and J lost 3 bases; unmatched junction nucleotides: 2. Germline-derived CDR1 and CDR2 are LGHNA and YNFKEQ. This CDR3 is CASSQRTSGGDYEQYF. CDR3 DNA: TGTGCCAGCAGCCAACGGACTAGCGGGGGGGACTACGAGCAGTACTTC.

This clonotype was seen a few times. The chain has TRBV6-5 and TRBJ1-2; D not certain. Trimming shortened V by 5 bases and J by 7 bases, and 17 bases separated the two germline ends. CDR3 size: 14 residues. Germline CDR1 and CDR2: MNHEY and SVGAGI. This chain's CDR3 is CASSQPPGEGGYTF. The CDR3, as DNA: TGTGCCAGCAGTCAACCCCCCGGGGAGGGTGGCTACACCTTC.